These 26 T cell receptor beta chains originate from one sample sequenced in a study of CD4 T cells in relation to SARS-CoV-2 and coronaviruses. For these receptors, no antigen is known. Profiled with immunoSEQ multiplex PCR; TCRdb holds only in-frame clones, not every one. The sample lists about 23,000 clones; 65% to 70% were seen once. Before the COVID-19 pandemic, during about 2011-2018, CD4+ T cells were taken from unexposed donors. CD4+ T cells were isolated from the cells after 10 days of culture. Sequenced material: CD4+ T cells from PBMCs, cultured in vitro. These receptors were taken from a human donor in good health.

This chain links TRBV27 with TRBJ2-1, with TRBD2 matching over 11 bases. Germline CDR1 MNHEY, CDR2 SMNVEV (reference sequence). This CDR3 is 18 amino acids long. The V and J ends lost 5 bases and 4 bases, in that order; junction bases with no gene match: 13. CDR3 DNA: TGTGCCAGCAGTCCCCCGCTAGCGGGGGGAACACTTTACAATGAGCAGTTCTTC. Its translation is CASSPPLAGGTLYNEQFF.

This chain links TRBV7-2 with TRBJ1-2, with 8 bases lining up with TRBD1. The CDR3 length is 13 residues. Trimming cost V 5 bases and J 4 bases; bases outside gene matches: 3. Germline CDR1 SGHTA, CDR2 FQGNSA. The CDR3 coding sequence is TGTGCCAGCAGCGAACAGGGGGTCTATGGCTACACCTTC. This sequence encodes CASSEQGVYGYTF.

The table lists this clone with a few counts. The chain recombines TRBV19 with TRBJ1-3; perhaps TRBD1 as D (6 bases). Germline CDR1 reads LNHDA; CDR2 reads SQIVND (reference sequence). V was clipped by 3 bases and J by 2 bases, with 14 bases between them. The CDR3 is 16 amino acids. The CDR3 protein is CASSMGLGGPGNTIYF. DNA of the CDR3: TGTGCCAGTAGTATGGGGCTTGGGGGGCCTGGAAACACCATATATTTT.

This chain links TRBV2 with TRBJ2-7; the match to TRBD1 covers 8 bases. After removal of 6 bases from V and 5 bases from J, the junction contained 9 bases not matched to a gene. Germline CDR1 SNHLY, CDR2 FYNNEI. The CDR3 loop spans 14 amino acids. The CDR3 nucleotides read TGTGCCAGCAGGGCCCAGGGGGCAGTAGACGAGCAGTACTTC. It specifies CASRAQGAVDEQYF. The complete variable domain, with remaining parts taken from reference TRBV2 and TRBJ2-7, reads EPEVTQTPSHQVTQMGQEVILRCVPISNHLYFYWYRQILGQKVEFLVSFYNNEISEKSEIFDDQFSVERPDGSNFTLKIRSTKLEDSAMYFCASRAQGAVDEQYFGPGTRLTVT.

The chain has TRBV4-1 and TRBJ2-1; D remains ambiguous. CDR1 is MGHRA, CDR2 YSYEKL, per germline. CDR3 size: 17 residues. Trimming pared 4 bases from V and 8 bases from J, leaving 24 bases between. The CDR3 coding sequence is TGCGCCAGCAGCCCACCCCAGTGGCTATCCAGATTCGATGAGCAGTTCTTC. It codes for CASSPPQWLSRFDEQFF.

The gene calls are TRBV5-5 and TRBJ2-5, with unresolved D. Looked up from germline, CDR1 is SGHKS and CDR2 is YYEKEE (reference sequence). V was cut by 1 base and J by 1 base, with 8 bases left in between. The CDR3 contains 14 residues. The CDR3 coding sequence is TGTGCCAGCAGCTTGCAAACGGCCCAAGAGACCCAGTACTTC. Translated: CASSLQTAQETQYF.

The chain carries TRBV3-1 (or the pseudogene TRBV3-2) and TRBJ2-5; no reliable D call. CDR1 LGHDT and CDR2 YNNKEL come from the germline V gene (reference sequence). The CDR3 has 11 residues. V was trimmed by 9 bases and J by 5 bases, leaving 10 bases between them. In DNA, the CDR3 is TGTGCCAGTACCGAGGCTGAGACCCAGTACTTC. Protein: CASTEAETQYF.

The V and J genes are TRBV18 and TRBJ2-3; the match to TRBD2 covers 9 bases. J gave up 3 bases and V 3 bases, and 4 bases lay outside the gene matches. The V gene's germline CDR1 is KGHSH and CDR2 LQKENI. The CDR3 totals 15 residues. The CDR3 sequence is CASSPPSGTTDTQYF. The CDR3 coding sequence is TGTGCCAGCTCACCTCCTAGCGGGACAACAGATACGCAGTATTTT.

The V and J genes are TRBV4-1 and TRBJ1-6, with D unresolved. The CDR3 consists of 12 residues. Germline loops: CDR1 MGHRA, CDR2 YSYEKL. V was pared by 1 base and J by 11 bases, with 6 bases between. CDR3 sequence (DNA): TGCGCCAGCAGCCAAGGGGGAGCACCCCTCCACTTT. Encoded protein: CASSQGGAPLHF.

The rearrangement uses TRBV7-2 and TRBJ1-3; D is possibly TRBD1 (5 bases). The germline V and J ends were trimmed by 1 base and 4 bases, with 11 bases remaining between them. The CDR3 consists of 15 residues. CDR1 and CDR2 (germline): SGHTA, FQGNSA. CDR3 protein: CASSLGAGIGNTIYF. CDR3 DNA: TGTGCCAGCAGCTTAGGGGCAGGGATCGGAAACACCATATATTTT. Using reference TRBV7-2 and TRBJ1-3 for the parts outside the CDR3, the full variable domain is GAGVSQSPSNKVTEKGKDVELRCDPISGHTALYWYRQSLGQGLEFLIYFQGNSAPDKSGLPSDRFSAERTGGSVSTLTIQRTQQEDSAVYLCASSLGAGIGNTIYFGEGSWLTVV.

This clone has just a few counts. The CDR3 loop is CASSVPRVRGILSGANVLTF. CDR3 DNA: TGTGCCAGTAGTGTGCCCCGGGTAAGGGGGATTCTTTCTGGGGCCAACGTCCTGACTTTC. The chain carries TRBV19 and TRBJ2-6, with a weak D call TRBD1 (6 bases). Trimming took off 5 bases at V and 1 base at J, with 24 bases between the two ends. The germline gives CDR1 LNHDA, CDR2 SQIVND (reference sequence). The CDR3 has 20 residues. The variable domain in full, completed from reference TRBV19 and TRBJ2-6, reads DGGITQSPKYLFRKEGQNVTLSCEQNLNHDAMYWYRQDPGQGLRLIYYSQIVNDFQKGDIAEGYSVSREKKESFPLTVTSAQKNPTAFYLCASSVPRVRGILSGANVLTFGAGSRLTVL.

The V gene is TRBV4-3, the J gene TRBJ2-7; 10 bases match TRBD1. The CDR3 has 14 residues. V dropped 4 bases and J dropped 5; count of bases not matched to a gene: 5. Per the germline V gene, CDR1 is LGHNA and CDR2 is YSLEER. This CDR3 is CASSRTGTGDEQYF. CDR3 coding DNA: TGCGCCAGCAGCCGTACCGGGACAGGGGACGAGCAGTACTTC.

This chain uses TRBV7-2 with TRBJ1-2; 7 positions match TRBD1. The germline V gene has CDR1 SGHTA and CDR2 FQGNSA. J lost 2 bases, V lost 4 bases, and 4 bases had no gene match. The CDR3 has 14 amino acids. The CDR3 DNA sequence: TGTGCCAGCAGCTCCCGGGACAGCAACTATGGCTACACCTTC. Translated: CASSSRDSNYGYTF.

V usage is TRBV7-2 and J usage is TRBJ2-1; 7 bases are a match to TRBD1. CDR3 length: 15 amino acids. Germline loops: CDR1 SGHTA, CDR2 FQGNSA. The junction had 8 bases not matched to a gene; V was cut back by 3 bases and J by 6 bases. In nucleotides, the CDR3 is TGTGCCAGCAGCTTGAGTCAGGGGGTGCGCAATGAGCAGTTCTTC. This gives the protein CASSLSQGVRNEQFF.

V and J are TRBV3-1 (or the pseudogene TRBV3-2) and TRBJ1-1, with no clear D. This CDR3 has 14 residues. The V end lost 3 bases, the J end lost 8 bases, and 16 bases lay between the germline ends. Per germline, CDR1 LGHDT and CDR2 YNNKEL (reference sequence). As DNA, the CDR3 is TGTGCCAGCAGCCATGCGGGCCGAAATTTCGAAGCTTTCTTT. As protein: CASSHAGRNFEAFF.

The V and J genes are TRBV5-1 and TRBJ1-1; a weak D match, TRBD1 (5 bases). The CDR3 is 15 amino acids. Germline assignment: CDR1 SGHRS and CDR2 YFSETQ. Trimming took 4 bases from V and 6 from J, leaving 19 bases between them. CDR3 nucleotide sequence: TGCGCCAGCAGCACTTTGTCCAGGGCCGGTGCTGAAGCTTTCTTT. Translating gives CASSTLSRAGAEAFF.

The chain uses TRBV11-3 and TRBJ1-1, with D tentatively TRBD1 (6 bases). The CDR3 has 14 amino acids. CDR1 and CDR2 (germline): SGHNT, YENEEA. The V end was cut by 5 bases, the J end by 1 base, with 11 bases between. This CDR3 reads CASSTGTQNTEAFF. CDR3 sequence (DNA): TGTGCCAGCAGCACCGGGACACAGAACACTGAAGCTTTCTTT. The variable domain in full, with the rest retrieved from reference TRBV11-3 and TRBJ1-1, is EAGVVQSPRYKIIEKKQPVAFWCNPISGHNTLYWYLQNLGQGPELLIRYENEEAVDDSQLPKDRFSAERLKGVDSTLKIQPAELGDSAVYLCASSTGTQNTEAFFGQGTRLTVV.

This clone has only a few counts. This chain joins TRBV5-1 and TRBJ2-2, with 10 bases identical to TRBD2. CDR3 length equals 16 residues. The V and J ends lost 4 bases and 3 bases, in that order; junction bases with no gene match: 6. Germline V gene data show CDR1 as SGHRS and CDR2 as YFSETQ. CDR3 DNA sequence: TGCGCCAGCAGCCCCCTGCTAGCGGGAGACACCGGGGAGCTGTTTTTT. Its protein is CASSPLLAGDTGELFF.

This chain uses TRBV6-2 or TRBV6-3 with TRBJ1-2; D is perhaps TRBD1 (5 bases). From germline, CDR1 is MNHEY and CDR2 SVGEGT. Trimming took 0 bases from V and 8 from J, leaving 16 bases between them. CDR3 size: 15 residues. CDR3 nucleotide sequence: TGTGCCAGCAGTTACTCGAATGTCAGGGCAAAAGGCTACACCTTC. Amino acid sequence: CASSYSNVRAKGYTF.

Written as DNA, the CDR3 is TGTGCCAGCAAAAGACTGCGAAACACTGAAGCTTTCTTT. Translating gives CASKRLRNTEAFF. The chain links TRBV2 to TRBJ1-1; D is unresolved. Germline V gene lookup returns CDR1 SNHLY and CDR2 FYNNEI. This CDR3 is built from 13 residues. Trimming took off 7 bases at V and 2 bases at J, with 11 bases between the two ends.

This clone was detected only a few times. The rearrangement links TRBV7-2 to TRBJ1-1; D is ambiguous. Germline V gene lookup returns CDR1 SGHTA and CDR2 FQGNSA. V shed 8 bases and J shed 2 bases, with 9 bases lying between them. The CDR3 has 12 amino acids. The CDR3 sequence is CASAGANTEAFF. The DNA for the CDR3 is TGTGCCAGCGCTGGTGCAAACACTGAAGCTTTCTTT. Full variable domain (rest looked up from reference TRBV7-2 and TRBJ1-1): GAGVSQSPSNKVTEKGKDVELRCDPISGHTALYWYRQSLGQGLEFLIYFQGNSAPDKSGLPSDRFSAERTGGSVSTLTIQRTQQEDSAVYLCASAGANTEAFFGQGTRLTVV.

The gene calls are TRBV4-3 and TRBJ2-7; TRBD1 matches 8 bases. Per germline, CDR1 LGHNA and CDR2 YSLEER. There are 17 residues in the CDR3. The J segment lost 5 bases and the V segment lost 0 bases, leaving 12 bases of the junction unmatched. CDR3 coding DNA: TGCGCCAGCAGCCAAGATCCAGGGACAGGATATATCGACGAGCAGTACTTC. Protein sequence: CASSQDPGTGYIDEQYF.

The chain has TRBV19 and TRBJ1-2, with D possibly being TRBD1 (6 bases). The CDR3 consists of 14 residues. Germline assignment: CDR1 LNHDA and CDR2 SQIVND (reference sequence). With 6 bases removed from V and 8 bases from J, the gap between germline ends came to 19 bases. The CDR3 coding sequence is TGTGCCAGTAGCCTCCCGCCGGGGGCGTTCGGCTACACCTTC. Its translation: CASSLPPGAFGYTF.

The chain links TRBV7-8 to TRBJ2-1; tentatively, D is TRBD1 (5 bases). The germline CDR1 and CDR2 sequences are SGHVS and FQNEAQ. CDR3 size: 16 residues. Trimming stripped 5 bases from V and 5 bases from J, with 19 bases between. The CDR3 region is CASSIVRQTPNNEQFF. CDR3 coding DNA: TGTGCCAGCAGCATAGTGAGACAGACTCCTAACAATGAGCAGTTCTTC.

The genes are TRBV7-3 and TRBJ2-2, with D unclear. Germline-derived CDR1 and CDR2 are SGHTA and FQGTGA. CDR3 length: 13 residues. V was shortened by 4 bases and J by 3 bases, with 6 bases between the two germline ends. CDR3 region: CASSSPYTGELFF. The CDR3 DNA reads as TGTGCCAGCAGCTCCCCATACACCGGGGAGCTGTTTTTT. Based on the CDR3 plus reference TRBV7-3 and TRBJ2-2, the full variable domain is GAGVSQTPSNKVTEKGKYVELRCDPISGHTALYWYRQSLGQGPEFLIYFQGTGAADDSGLPNDRFFAVRPEGSVSTLKIQRTERGDSAVYLCASSSPYTGELFFGEGSRLTVL.

The chain joins TRBV4-2 to TRBJ2-2; D perhaps matches TRBD1 (6 bases). V lost 2 bases and J lost 9, with 13 bases in between. The V gene's germline CDR1 is LGHNA and CDR2 YNFKEQ. The CDR3 runs 14 residues. CDR3 coding DNA: TGTGCCAGCAGCCAAATCCCGGGACACCGGGAGCTGTTTTTT. Its translation is CASSQIPGHRELFF.